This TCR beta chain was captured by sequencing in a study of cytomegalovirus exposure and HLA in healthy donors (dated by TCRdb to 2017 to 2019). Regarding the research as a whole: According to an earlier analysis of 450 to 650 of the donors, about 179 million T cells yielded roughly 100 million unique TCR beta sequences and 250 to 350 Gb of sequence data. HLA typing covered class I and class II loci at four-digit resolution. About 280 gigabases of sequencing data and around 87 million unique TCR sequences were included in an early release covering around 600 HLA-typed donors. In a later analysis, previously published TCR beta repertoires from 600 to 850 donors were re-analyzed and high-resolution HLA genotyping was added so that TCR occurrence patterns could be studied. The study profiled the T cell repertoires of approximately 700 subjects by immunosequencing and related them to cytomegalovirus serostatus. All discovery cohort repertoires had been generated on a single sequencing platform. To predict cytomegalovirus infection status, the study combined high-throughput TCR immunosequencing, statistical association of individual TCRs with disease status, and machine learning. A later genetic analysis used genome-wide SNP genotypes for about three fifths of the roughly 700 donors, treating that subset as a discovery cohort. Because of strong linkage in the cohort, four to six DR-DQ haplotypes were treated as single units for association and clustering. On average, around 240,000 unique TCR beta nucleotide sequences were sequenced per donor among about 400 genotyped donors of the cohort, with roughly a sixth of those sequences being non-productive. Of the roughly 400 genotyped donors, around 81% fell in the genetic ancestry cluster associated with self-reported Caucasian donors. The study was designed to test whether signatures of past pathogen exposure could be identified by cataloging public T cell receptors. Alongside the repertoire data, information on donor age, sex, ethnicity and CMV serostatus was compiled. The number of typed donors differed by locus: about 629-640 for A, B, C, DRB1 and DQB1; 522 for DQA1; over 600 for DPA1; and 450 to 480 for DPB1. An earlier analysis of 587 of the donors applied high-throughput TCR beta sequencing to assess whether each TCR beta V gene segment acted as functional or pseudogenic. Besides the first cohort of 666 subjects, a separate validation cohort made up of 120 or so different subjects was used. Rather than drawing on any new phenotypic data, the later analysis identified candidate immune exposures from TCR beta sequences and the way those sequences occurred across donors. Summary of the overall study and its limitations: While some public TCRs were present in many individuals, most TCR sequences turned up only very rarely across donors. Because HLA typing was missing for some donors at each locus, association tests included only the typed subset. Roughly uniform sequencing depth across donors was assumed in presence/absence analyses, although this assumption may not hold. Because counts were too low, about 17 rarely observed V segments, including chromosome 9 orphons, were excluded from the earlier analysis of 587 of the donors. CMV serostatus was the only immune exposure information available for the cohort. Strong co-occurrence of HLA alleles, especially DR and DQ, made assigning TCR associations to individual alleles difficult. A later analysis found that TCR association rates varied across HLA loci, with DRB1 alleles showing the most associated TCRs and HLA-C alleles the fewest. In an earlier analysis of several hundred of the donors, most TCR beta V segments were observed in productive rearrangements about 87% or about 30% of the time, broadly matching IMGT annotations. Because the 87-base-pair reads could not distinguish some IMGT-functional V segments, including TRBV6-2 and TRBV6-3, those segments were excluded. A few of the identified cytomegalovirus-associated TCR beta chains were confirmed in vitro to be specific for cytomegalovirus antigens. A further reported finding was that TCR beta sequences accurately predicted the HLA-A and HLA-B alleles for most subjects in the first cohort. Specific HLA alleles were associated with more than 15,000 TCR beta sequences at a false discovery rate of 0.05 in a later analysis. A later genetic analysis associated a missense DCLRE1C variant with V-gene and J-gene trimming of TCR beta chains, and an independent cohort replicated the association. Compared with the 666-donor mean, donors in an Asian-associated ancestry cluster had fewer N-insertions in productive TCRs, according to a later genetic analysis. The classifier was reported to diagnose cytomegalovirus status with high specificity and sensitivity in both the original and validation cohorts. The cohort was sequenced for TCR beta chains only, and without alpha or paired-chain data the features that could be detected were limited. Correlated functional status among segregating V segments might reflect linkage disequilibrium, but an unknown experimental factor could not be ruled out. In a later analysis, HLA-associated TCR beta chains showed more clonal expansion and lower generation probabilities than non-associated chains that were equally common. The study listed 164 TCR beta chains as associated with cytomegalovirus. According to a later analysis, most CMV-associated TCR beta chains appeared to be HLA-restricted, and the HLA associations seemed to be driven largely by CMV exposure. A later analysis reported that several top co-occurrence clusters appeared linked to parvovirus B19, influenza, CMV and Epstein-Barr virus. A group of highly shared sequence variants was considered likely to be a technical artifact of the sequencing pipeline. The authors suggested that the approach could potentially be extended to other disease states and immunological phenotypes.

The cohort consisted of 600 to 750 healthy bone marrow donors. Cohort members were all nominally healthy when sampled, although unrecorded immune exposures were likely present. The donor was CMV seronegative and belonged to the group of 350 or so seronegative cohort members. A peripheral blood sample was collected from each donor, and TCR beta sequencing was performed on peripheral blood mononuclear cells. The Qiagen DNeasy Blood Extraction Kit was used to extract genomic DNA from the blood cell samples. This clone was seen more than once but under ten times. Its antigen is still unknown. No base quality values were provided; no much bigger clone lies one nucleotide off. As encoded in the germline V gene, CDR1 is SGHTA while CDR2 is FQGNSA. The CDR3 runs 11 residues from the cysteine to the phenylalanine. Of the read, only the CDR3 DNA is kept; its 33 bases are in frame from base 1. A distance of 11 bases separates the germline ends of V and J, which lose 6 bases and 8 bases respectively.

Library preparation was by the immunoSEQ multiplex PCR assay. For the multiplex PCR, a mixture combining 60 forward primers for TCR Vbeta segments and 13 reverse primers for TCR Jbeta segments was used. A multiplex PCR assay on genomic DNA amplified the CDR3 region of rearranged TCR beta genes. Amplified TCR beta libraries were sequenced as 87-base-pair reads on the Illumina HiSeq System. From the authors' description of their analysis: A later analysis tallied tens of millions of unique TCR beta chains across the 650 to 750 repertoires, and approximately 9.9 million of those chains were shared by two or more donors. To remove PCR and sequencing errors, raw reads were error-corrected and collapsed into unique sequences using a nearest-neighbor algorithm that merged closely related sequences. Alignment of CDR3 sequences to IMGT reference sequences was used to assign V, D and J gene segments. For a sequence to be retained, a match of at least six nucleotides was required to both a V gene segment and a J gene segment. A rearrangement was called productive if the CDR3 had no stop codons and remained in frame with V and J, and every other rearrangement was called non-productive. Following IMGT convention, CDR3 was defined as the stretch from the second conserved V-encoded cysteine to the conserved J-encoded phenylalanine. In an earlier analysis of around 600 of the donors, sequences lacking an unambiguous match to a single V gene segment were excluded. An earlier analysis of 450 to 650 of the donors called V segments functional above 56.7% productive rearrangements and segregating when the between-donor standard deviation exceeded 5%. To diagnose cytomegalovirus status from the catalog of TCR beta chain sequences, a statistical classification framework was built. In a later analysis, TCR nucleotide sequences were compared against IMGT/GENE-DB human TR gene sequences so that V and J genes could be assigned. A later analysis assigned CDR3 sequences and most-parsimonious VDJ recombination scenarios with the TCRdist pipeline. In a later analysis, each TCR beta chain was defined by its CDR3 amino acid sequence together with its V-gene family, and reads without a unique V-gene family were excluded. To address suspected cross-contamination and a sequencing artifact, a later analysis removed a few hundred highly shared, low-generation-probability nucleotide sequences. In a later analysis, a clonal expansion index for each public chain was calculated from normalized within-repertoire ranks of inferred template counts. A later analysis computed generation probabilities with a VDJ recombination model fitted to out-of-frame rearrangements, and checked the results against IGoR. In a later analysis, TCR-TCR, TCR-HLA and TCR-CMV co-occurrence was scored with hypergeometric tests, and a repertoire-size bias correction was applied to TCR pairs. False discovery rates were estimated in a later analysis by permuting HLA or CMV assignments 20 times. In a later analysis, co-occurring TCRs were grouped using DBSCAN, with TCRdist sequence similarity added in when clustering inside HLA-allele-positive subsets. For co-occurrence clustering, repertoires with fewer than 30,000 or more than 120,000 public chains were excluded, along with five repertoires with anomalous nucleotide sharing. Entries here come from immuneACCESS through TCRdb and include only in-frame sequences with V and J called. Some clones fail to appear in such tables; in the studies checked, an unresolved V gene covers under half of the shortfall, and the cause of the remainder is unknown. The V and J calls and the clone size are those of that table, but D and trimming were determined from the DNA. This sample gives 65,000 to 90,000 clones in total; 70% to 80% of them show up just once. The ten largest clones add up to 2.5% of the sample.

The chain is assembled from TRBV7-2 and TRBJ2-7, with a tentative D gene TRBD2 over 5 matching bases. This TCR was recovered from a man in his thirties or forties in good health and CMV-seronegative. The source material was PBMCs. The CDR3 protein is CASSNEGKQYF. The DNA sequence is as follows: TGTGCCAGCAGTAATGAGGGAAAGCAGTACTTC.